Listed below are T cell receptor beta chains from one sample, sequenced in a study of cytomegalovirus exposure and HLA in healthy donors. The assay was immunoSEQ multiplex PCR, and TCRdb's table has in-frame clones only and misses some. Of about 150,000 clones in the sample, roughly 80% were seen once. The sequencing input was PBMCs. All receptors derive from a woman aged 40-49 years in good health and CMV-seronegative. Both conserved end residues are part of each CDR3. D genes are given only for firm matches. A row's size may be missing; if present it is once, few, many or a size class.

D: -; V: TRBV10-3; J: TRBJ1-5; size: -; length: 16; DNA: TGTGCCATCAGTGAGTCGAGGGGGGGAAGAAATCAGCCCCAGCATTTT; CDR3: CAISESRGGRNQPQHF
D: -; V: TRBV11-2; J: TRBJ2-3; size: few; length: 15; DNA: TGTGCCAGCCGACCATCGGGGACTTTCACAGATACGCAGTATTTT; CDR3: CASRPSGTFTDTQYF
D: -; V: TRBV6-5; J: TRBJ2-5; size: -; length: 13; DNA: TGTGCCAGCAGATCAACAGGGCTAGAGACCCAGTACTTC; CDR3: CASRSTGLETQYF
D: -; V: TRBV7-2; J: TRBJ2-5; size: -; length: 14; DNA: TGTGCCAGCAGCCCAGGGCAGTTTCAAGAGACCCAGTACTTC; CDR3: CASSPGQFQETQYF
D: -; V: TRBV18; J: TRBJ1-5; size: -; length: 16; DNA: TGTGCCAGCTCACCGGTACAGGGTTATAGCAATCAGCCCCAGCATTTT; CDR3: CASSPVQGYSNQPQHF
D: TRBD1; V: TRBV13; J: TRBJ2-5; size: -; length: 13; DNA: TGTGCCAGCAGACGACAGGGTCTAGAGACCCAGTACTTC; CDR3: CASRRQGLETQYF
D: -; V: TRBV12-5; J: TRBJ2-7; size: -; length: 13; DNA: TGTGCTAGTGGTAGGGGACTCCTCTACGAGCAGTACTTC; CDR3: CASGRGLLYEQYF
D: TRBD2; V: TRBV7-8; J: TRBJ2-3; size: -; length: 16; DNA: TGTGCCAGCAGCTTACGCGGTAGCGGGAGCACAGATACGCAGTATTTT; CDR3: CASSLRGSGSTDTQYF
D: TRBD2; V: TRBV7-2; J: TRBJ2-3; size: -; length: 15; DNA: TGTGCCAGCAGCGCTTCTAGCGGGGTAGCAGATACGCAGTATTTT; CDR3: CASSASSGVADTQYF
D: -; V: TRBV27; J: TRBJ2-7; size: once; length: 13; DNA: TGTGCCAGCAGTTACCGGTCGGCCTACGAGCAGTACTTC; CDR3: CASSYRSAYEQYF
D: TRBD1; V: TRBV29-1; J: TRBJ1-6; size: -; length: 13; DNA: TGCAGCGTAGGGGACAGGGGAAATTCACCCCTCCACTTT; CDR3: CSVGDRGNSPLHF
D: -; V: TRBV30; J: TRBJ1-2; size: -; length: 15; DNA: TGTGCCTGGAGTGTACGCCGAGGGACTAACTATGGCTACACCTTC; CDR3: CAWSVRRGTNYGYTF
D: TRBD2; V: TRBV5-6; J: TRBJ2-7; size: -; length: 19; DNA: TGTGCCAGCAGCTATATAACGACCGTACTAGCGGGAAAGCTCTACGAGCAGTACTTC; CDR3: CASSYITTVLAGKLYEQYF
D: -; V: TRBV10-3; J: TRBJ2-5; size: -; length: 16; DNA: TGTGCCATCAGTGAAGGGACATGGACAGTTCAAGAGACCCAGTACTTC; CDR3: CAISEGTWTVQETQYF
D: -; V: TRBV27; J: TRBJ2-2; size: -; length: 15; DNA: TGTGCCAGCAGTTTTGGCAGGCTGGATACCGGGGAGCTGTTTTTT; CDR3: CASSFGRLDTGELFF
D: -; V: TRBV11-2; J: TRBJ2-5; size: -; length: 16; DNA: TGTGCCAGCAGTTATACCGGGACACCCATGAGGGAGACCCAGTACTTC; CDR3: CASSYTGTPMRETQYF
D: -; V: TRBV27; J: TRBJ1-1; size: -; length: 14; DNA: TGTGCCAGCAGTTTATCCCCGGGGGGTACTGAAGCTTTCTTT; CDR3: CASSLSPGGTEAFF
D: -; V: TRBV10-3; J: TRBJ1-1; size: once; length: 13; DNA: TGTGCCATCAGTGAGTCGGGCGACTATGAAGCTTTCTTT; CDR3: CAISESGDYEAFF
D: -; V: TRBV5-1; J: TRBJ2-1; size: -; length: 15; DNA: TGCGCCAGCAGCGTGGGTGGGACTTCCCACAATGAGCAGTTCTTC; CDR3: CASSVGGTSHNEQFF
D: -; V: TRBV6-5; J: TRBJ1-2; size: -; length: 14; DNA: TGTGCCAGCAGATCAACAGGACCTAACTATGGCTACACCTTC; CDR3: CASRSTGPNYGYTF